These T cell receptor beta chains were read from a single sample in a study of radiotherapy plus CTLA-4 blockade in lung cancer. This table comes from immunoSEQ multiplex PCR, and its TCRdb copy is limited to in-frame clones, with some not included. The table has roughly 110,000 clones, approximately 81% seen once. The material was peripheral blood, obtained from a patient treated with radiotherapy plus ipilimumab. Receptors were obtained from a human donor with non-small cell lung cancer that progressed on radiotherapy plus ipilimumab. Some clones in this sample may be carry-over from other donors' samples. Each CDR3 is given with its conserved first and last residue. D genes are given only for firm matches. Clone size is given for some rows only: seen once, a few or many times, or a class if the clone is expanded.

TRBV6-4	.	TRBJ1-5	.	TGTGCCAGCAGTGACTATGGAGGTAGCAATCAGCCCCAGCATTTT	CASSDYGGSNQPQHF
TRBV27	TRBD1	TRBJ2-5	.	TGTGCCAGCAGTAACCGGACAGGGGGCTGGGAGACCCAGTACTTC	CASSNRTGGWETQYF
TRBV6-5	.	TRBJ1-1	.	TGTGCCAGCAGTTACGCGGACACCCTTGAAGCTTTCTTT	CASSYADTLEAFF
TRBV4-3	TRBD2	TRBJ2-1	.	TGCGCCAGCAGCCAAGATTTGTCGGCTAGCGGATACAATGAGCAGTTCTTC	CASSQDLSASGYNEQFF
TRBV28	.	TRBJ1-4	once	TGTGCCAGCAGTTCTCACAGTCGAGGTGAAAAACTGTTTTTT	CASSSHSRGEKLFF
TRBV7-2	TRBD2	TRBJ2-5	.	TGTGCCAGCAGCTTAGCAGCTAGCGGGGGCCAAGAGACCCAGTACTTC	CASSLAASGGQETQYF
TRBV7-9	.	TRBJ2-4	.	TGTGCCAGCAGTCTAGTGGGAGGAGCCAAAAACATTCAGTACTTC	CASSLVGGAKNIQYF
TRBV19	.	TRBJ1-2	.	TGTGCCAGTAGCCGCGACGGACCCGGCTCAAACTATGGCTACACCTTC	CASSRDGPGSNYGYTF
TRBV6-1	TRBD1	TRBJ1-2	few	TGTGCCAGCAGTAGGGACAGCTTCTATGGCTACACCTTC	CASSRDSFYGYTF
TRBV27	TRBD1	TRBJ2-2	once	TGTGCCAGCAGTAAACAGGGGGTCGGGGAGCTGTTTTTT	CASSKQGVGELFF
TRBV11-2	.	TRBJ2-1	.	TGTGCCAGCAGCTTAGATCGGGAGTCTGCTGAGCAGTTCTTC	CASSLDRESAEQFF
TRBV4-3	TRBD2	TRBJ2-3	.	TGCGCCAGCAGCCAAGAACCTCTAGCGGGGGCTTCTAGCACAGATACGCAGTATTTT	CASSQEPLAGASSTDTQYF
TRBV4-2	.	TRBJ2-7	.	TGTGCCAGCAGCCCAACTTCGGCGCGGTTGGGGGAGCAGTACTTC	CASSPTSARLGEQYF
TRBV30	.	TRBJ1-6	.	TGTGCCTGGAGTGTAGCCGGGTACTATAATTCACCCCTCCACTTT	CAWSVAGYYNSPLHF
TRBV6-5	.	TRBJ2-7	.	TGTGCCAGCAGGGGGATCTCCTACGAGCAGTACTTC	CASRGISYEQYF
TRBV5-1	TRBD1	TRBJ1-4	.	TGCGCCAGCAGGACAGGGGGCGCGAATGAAAAACTGTTTTTT	CASRTGGANEKLFF
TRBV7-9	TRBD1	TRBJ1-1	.	TGTGCCAGCAGCATCCGGGACAGGGTAACTGAAGCTTTCTTT	CASSIRDRVTEAFF
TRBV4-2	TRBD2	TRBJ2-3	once	TGTGCCAGCAGCCAAGAACCAGCGGGGCGGGGGACAGATACGCAGTATTTT	CASSQEPAGRGTDTQYF
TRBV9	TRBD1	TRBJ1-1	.	TGTGCCAGCAGCATTACCGGGACAGTGAACACTGAAGCTTTCTTT	CASSITGTVNTEAFF
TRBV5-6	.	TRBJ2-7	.	TGTGCCAGCAGCTTGACCAGGAGCTACGAGCAGTACTTC	CASSLTRSYEQYF
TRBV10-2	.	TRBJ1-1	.	TGCGCCAGCAGAGACAGGCTATCGGCTGAAGCTTTCTTT	CASRDRLSAEAFF
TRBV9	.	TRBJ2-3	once	TGTGCCAGCAGCGTAGACGGGGCTACAGATACGCAGTATTTT	CASSVDGATDTQYF
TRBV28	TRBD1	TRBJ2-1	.	TGTGCCAGCAGTCCGGGACAGGGGGGGACCTACAATGAGCAGTTCTTC	CASSPGQGGTYNEQFF
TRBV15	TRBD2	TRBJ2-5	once	TGTGCCACCAGCAGAGGGAGCACTAGCGGGGTCCAAGAGACCCAGTACTTC	CATSRGSTSGVQETQYF
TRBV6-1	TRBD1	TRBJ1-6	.	TGTGCCAGCTCTCGACAGGGTGATTCACCCCTCCACTTT	CASSRQGDSPLHF
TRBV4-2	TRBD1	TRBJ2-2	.	TGTGCCAGCAGCCCCGGGAGACAGGGGCGGGCCGGGGAGCTGTTTTTT	CASSPGRQGRAGELFF
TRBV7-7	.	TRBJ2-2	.	TGTGCTAGCAGCCGGACTTTTGGAGGGGCAACCGGGGAGCTGTTTTTT	CASSRTFGGATGELFF
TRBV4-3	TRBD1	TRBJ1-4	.	TGCGCCAGCAGCCAAGGGACAGGGAGGAATGAAAAACTGTTTTTT	CASSQGTGRNEKLFF
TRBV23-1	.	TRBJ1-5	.	TGCGCCCGAAAGGAGACAGAGAATAGCAATCAGCCCCAGCATTTT	CARKETENSNQPQHF
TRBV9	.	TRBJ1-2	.	TGTGCCAGCAGCTCGTCGGACAACTATGGCTACACCTTC	CASSSSDNYGYTF
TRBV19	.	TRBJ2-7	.	TGTGCCAGTAGTATAGCGGGCTACGAGCAGTACTTC	CASSIAGYEQYF
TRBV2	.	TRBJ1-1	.	TGTGCCAGCAGTTGGCTTGCAACAGGGAGCAGAATGAACACTGAAGCTTTCTTT	CASSWLATGSRMNTEAFF
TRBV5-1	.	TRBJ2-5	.	TGCGCCAGCAGCTTGGTCGGGGGCAACCAAGAGACCCAGTACTTC	CASSLVGGNQETQYF
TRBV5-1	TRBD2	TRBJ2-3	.	TGCGCCAGCAGCTTGGAGGGACTAGCGGGGGGGCTGAATACGCAGTATTTT	CASSLEGLAGGLNTQYF